The clone carrying this TCR beta chain was counted only a few times. The data belong to a study of molecular identifiers for immune sequencing clone quantification. The CDR3 consists of 19 residues. The germline V and J ends were trimmed by 3 bases and 0 bases, with 26 bases remaining between them. Germline V lookup: CDR1 DFQATT, CDR2 SNEGSKA (reference sequence). TCRdb ran MiXCR on the PCR reads and lists one entry per CDR3 protein. Of approximately 670,000 distinct CDR3 sequences in the sample, around 20% were seen once. Sequencing was carried out using naive CD8+ T cells from blood, with Jurkat cell RNA spiked in. Subset meaning: FACS-sorted CD8+CD4-CCR7+CD45RA+ naive T cells. The gene calls are TRBV20-1 and TRBJ1-2, with D possibly matching TRBD1 (6 bases). The TCR originated in a human donor in good health. Some libraries in this study had Jurkat cell RNA spiked in. The CDR3 nucleotides are TGCAGTGCTAGTCGGCCCATGCTACCCACAGGGAGGCCTAACTATGGCTACACCTTC. Translation gives CSASRPMLPTGRPNYGYTF.